Presented here are 15 T cell receptor beta chains from one specimen sequenced in a study of siplizumab effects on memory and regulatory T cells. The protocol was immunoSEQ multiplex PCR, while the TCRdb copy is restricted to in-frame clones and leaves out a portion. The sample lists about 82,000 clones; 80% to 90% were seen once. Sequenced material: Tregs sorted from blood. Every receptor here comes from a human donor in good health.

The chain recombines TRBV5-1 with TRBJ2-5, with D perhaps matching TRBD1 (6 bases). The V gene lost 4 bases and the J gene lost 2 bases, with 18 bases spanning the gap. Germline values: CDR1 SGHRS, CDR2 YFSETQ. The CDR3 consists of 16 residues. The chain's CDR3 is CASSRKTGGDQETQYF. The CDR3 DNA is TGCGCCAGCAGCAGGAAGACAGGTGGGGATCAAGAGACCCAGTACTTC.

The rearrangement joins TRBV15 to TRBJ2-5, with no clear D. The CDR3 has 15 amino acids. Germline V gene lookup returns CDR1 LNHNV and CDR2 YYDKDF (reference sequence). V dropped 2 bases and J dropped 2 bases, with 12 bases sitting between them. CDR3 sequence: CATSRRLHYQETQYF. DNA for the CDR3: TGTGCCACCAGCAGAAGATTGCACTATCAAGAGACCCAGTACTTC.

The V call is TRBV30, the J call TRBJ2-5, with 8 bases lining up with TRBD1. CDR3 length: 14 residues. The germline V gene has CDR1 GTSNPN and CDR2 SVGIG (reference sequence). J gave up 0 bases and V 4 bases, and 4 bases lay outside the gene matches. The DNA for the CDR3 is TGTGCCTGGAAGGCGGACAGGGACCAAGAGACCCAGTACTTC. Protein sequence: CAWKADRDQETQYF.

This chain links TRBV5-1 with TRBJ2-2; TRBD2 matches 12 bases. The CDR3 totals 17 residues. Germline V lookup: CDR1 SGHRS, CDR2 YFSETQ. After removal of 0 bases from V and 10 bases from J, the junction contained 10 bases not matched to a gene. The CDR3 sequence is CASSLVWLAGGPEELFF. The CDR3 region has the DNA TGCGCCAGCAGCTTGGTTTGGCTAGCGGGGGGGCCGGAGGAGCTGTTTTTT.

DNA for the CDR3: TGTGCCAGCAGCGTAGATCTAGGACCGAACACTGAAGCTTTCTTT. Protein: CASSVDLGPNTEAFF. This rearrangement joins TRBV9 to TRBJ1-1, with D unresolved. Germline CDR1 and CDR2: SGDLS and YYNGEE. V lost 0 bases to trimming and J lost 1 base, with 10 bases between them. This CDR3 region has 15 residues.

The chain recombines TRBV28 with TRBJ2-3; D perhaps matches TRBD1 (5 bases). In germline, CDR1 is MDHEN, CDR2 SYDVKM. V lost 6 bases and J 2 bases, leaving 15 bases between the germline ends. The CDR3 has 15 amino acids. The CDR3 spells CASSLIDGHTDTQYF. The CDR3, as DNA: TGTGCCAGCAGCTTAATAGACGGACACACAGATACGCAGTATTTT.

The chain couples TRBV6-6 to TRBJ1-2; tentative D call: TRBD1 (6 bases). The germline gives CDR1 MNHNY, CDR2 SVGAGI (reference sequence). V dropped 5 bases and J dropped 4 bases, with 11 bases sitting between them. CDR3 size: 13 residues. Here the CDR3 reads CASSKQGFYGYTF. CDR3 nucleotide sequence: TGTGCCAGCAGTAAACAGGGATTCTATGGCTACACCTTC.

The chain joins TRBV11-2 to TRBJ1-2, with D perhaps matching TRBD1 (6 bases). V was trimmed by 5 bases and J by 5 bases, leaving 12 bases between them. Germline values: CDR1 SGHAT, CDR2 FQNNGV. The CDR3 covers 13 residues. CDR3 in amino acids: CASSPRTDYGYTF. The DNA for the CDR3 is TGTGCCAGCAGCCCCCGGACAGATTATGGCTACACCTTC.

The J gene is TRBJ1-3, the V gene TRBV30; unclear D gene. Trimming took off 2 bases at V and 1 base at J, with 3 bases between the two ends. The V gene's germline CDR1 is GTSNPN and CDR2 SVGIG (reference sequence). The CDR3 is made up of 12 amino acids. The CDR3 DNA sequence: TGTGCCTGGAGTCGGTCTGGAAACACCATATATTTT. Translating gives CAWSRSGNTIYF.

The chain uses TRBV11-2 and TRBJ1-1, with no clear D. V was pared by 5 bases and J by 3 bases, with 10 bases between. The CDR3 contains 13 residues. Germline CDR1 reads SGHAT; CDR2 reads FQNNGV. The CDR3 nucleotides are TGTGCCAGCAGCCCCCAGGTGGACACTGAAGCTTTCTTT. Translation: CASSPQVDTEAFF.

The rearrangement links TRBV7-9 to TRBJ2-1, with 7 bases matching TRBD1. The CDR3 spans 12 residues. Trimming took 6 bases from V and 15 from J; bases not matched to a gene: 11. The V gene's germline CDR1 is SEHNR and CDR2 FQNEAQ (reference sequence). CDR3 sequence: CASRDDRVGLFF. CDR3 nucleotides: TGTGCCAGCAGGGATGACAGGGTCGGACTGTTCTTC.

The V call is TRBV29-1, the J call TRBJ2-7, with D tentatively TRBD1 (6 bases). Germline assignment: CDR1 SQVTM and CDR2 ANQGSEA. The V end was cut by 7 bases, the J end by 2 bases, with 21 bases between. This CDR3 spans 15 amino acids. CDR3 DNA sequence: TGCAGCGGGGTTGTTACAGGGACCCTTACCTACGAGCAGTACTTC. Protein product: CSGVVTGTLTYEQYF.

CDR3 DNA sequence: TGTGCCAGCAGCTCGGACAGGGGTGGGGAGCAGTACTTC. It is translated as CASSSDRGGEQYF. The chain joins TRBV11-3 to TRBJ2-7; TRBD1 aligns across 9 bases. Looked up from germline, CDR1 is SGHNT and CDR2 is YENEEA. The CDR3 has 13 residues. The junction had 5 bases not matched to a gene; V was cut back by 4 bases and J by 7 bases.

This sequence joins TRBV30 and TRBJ1-4; 9 bases are shared with TRBD1. V lost 3 bases, J lost 3 bases, and 14 bases stayed unmatched. The germline V gene has CDR1 GTSNPN and CDR2 SVGIG (reference sequence). This CDR3 region has 18 residues. CDR3 nucleotide sequence: TGTGCCTGGAGGCCCATCTGGGGACAGGGCGCCTCTAATGAAAAACTGTTTTTT. Amino acids: CAWRPIWGQGASNEKLFF. Based on the CDR3 plus reference TRBV30 and TRBJ1-4, the full variable domain is SQTIHQWPATLVQPVGSPLSLECTVEGTSNPNLYWYRQAAGRGLQLLFYSVGIGQISSEVPQNLSASRPQDRQFILSSKKLLLSDSGFYLCAWRPIWGQGASNEKLFFGSGTQLSVL.

The chain joins TRBV5-6 to TRBJ1-5, with 10 bases identical to TRBD1. Germline CDR1 is SGHDT and CDR2 is YYEEEE. The CDR3 contains 15 residues. J lost 6 bases, V lost 4 bases, and 7 bases had no gene match. The CDR3 coding sequence is TGTGCCAGCAGCGTCTGGGACAGGGGTTTTCAGCCCCAGCATTTT. Protein: CASSVWDRGFQPQHF.